This T cell receptor beta chain was documented in a study of blood T cell repertoires in COVID-19. With 5 bases removed from V and 2 bases from J, the gap between germline ends came to 3 bases. Germline lookup yields CDR1 MNHEY and CDR2 SMNVEV (reference sequence). The CDR3 sequence is 12 residues long. Produced via immunoSEQ multiplex PCR; TCRdb's table is partial and in-frame only. The sample has approximately 190,000 clones, around 84% seen once. This sequence was found in a human donor in a cohort sampled during active COVID-19. The sample consisted of peripheral blood. The J gene is TRBJ2-2, the V gene TRBV27; D ambiguous. In DNA form, the CDR3 reads TGTGCCAGCAGTCGTAACACCGGGGAGCTGTTTTTT. Its protein is CASSRNTGELFF.